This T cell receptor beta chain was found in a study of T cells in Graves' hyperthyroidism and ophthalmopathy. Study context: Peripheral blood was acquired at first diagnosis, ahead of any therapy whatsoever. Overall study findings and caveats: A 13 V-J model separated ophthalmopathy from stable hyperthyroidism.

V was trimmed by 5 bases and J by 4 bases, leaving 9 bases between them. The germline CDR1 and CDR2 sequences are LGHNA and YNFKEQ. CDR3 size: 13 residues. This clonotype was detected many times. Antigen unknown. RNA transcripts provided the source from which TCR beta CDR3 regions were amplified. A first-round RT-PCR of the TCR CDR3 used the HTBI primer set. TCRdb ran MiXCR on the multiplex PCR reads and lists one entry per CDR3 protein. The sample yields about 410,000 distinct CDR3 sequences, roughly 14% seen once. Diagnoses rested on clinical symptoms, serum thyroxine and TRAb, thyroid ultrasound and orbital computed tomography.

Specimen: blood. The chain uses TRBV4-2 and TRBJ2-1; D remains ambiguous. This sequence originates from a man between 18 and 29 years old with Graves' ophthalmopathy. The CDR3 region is CASSYDFYNEQFF. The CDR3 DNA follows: TGTGCCAGCAGCTACGACTTTTACAATGAGCAGTTCTTC.